This note documents a single T cell receptor beta chain sequence. This specimen comes from a study of shared clonotypes between healthy human individuals. After removal of 5 bases from V and 5 bases from J, the junction contained 6 bases not matched to a gene. This CDR3 is built from 15 residues. In germline, CDR1 is MDHEN, CDR2 SYDVKM. The method was immunoSEQ multiplex PCR; TCRdb's version includes in-frame clones alone and lacks a portion of them. The sample includes hundreds of thousands of clones, about 76% of them seen just once. This chain uses TRBV28 with TRBJ2-3; 11 nucleotides line up with TRBD1. This receptor was obtained from a woman in her forties in good health. Some clones in this sample may be carry-over from other donors' samples. Sequencing was performed on PBMCs. CDR3 loop: CASSGSDRGLDTQYF. The DNA of the CDR3 is TGTGCCAGCAGTGGATCGGACAGGGGGCTAGATACGCAGTATTTT.